This T cell receptor beta chain was recorded in a study of blood T cell repertoires in COVID-19. The germline V gene encodes CDR1 MNHNY and CDR2 SVGAGI (reference sequence). The J segment lost 8 bases and the V segment lost 8 bases, leaving 10 bases of the junction unmatched. CDR3 size: 14 residues. Method: immunoSEQ multiplex PCR; TCRdb's copy keeps in-frame clones and lacks some. Of 250,000 to 350,000 clones in the sample, about nine tenths were seen once. Source material: peripheral blood. The sequence derives from a man aged 18 to 29 with active or convalescent COVID-19. This chain links TRBV6-6 with TRBJ1-1, with 11 bases matching TRBD1. The CDR3 spells CASFRGQGAPEAFF. The CDR3 nucleotides are TGTGCCAGCTTTAGAGGACAGGGGGCTCCGGAAGCTTTCTTT.